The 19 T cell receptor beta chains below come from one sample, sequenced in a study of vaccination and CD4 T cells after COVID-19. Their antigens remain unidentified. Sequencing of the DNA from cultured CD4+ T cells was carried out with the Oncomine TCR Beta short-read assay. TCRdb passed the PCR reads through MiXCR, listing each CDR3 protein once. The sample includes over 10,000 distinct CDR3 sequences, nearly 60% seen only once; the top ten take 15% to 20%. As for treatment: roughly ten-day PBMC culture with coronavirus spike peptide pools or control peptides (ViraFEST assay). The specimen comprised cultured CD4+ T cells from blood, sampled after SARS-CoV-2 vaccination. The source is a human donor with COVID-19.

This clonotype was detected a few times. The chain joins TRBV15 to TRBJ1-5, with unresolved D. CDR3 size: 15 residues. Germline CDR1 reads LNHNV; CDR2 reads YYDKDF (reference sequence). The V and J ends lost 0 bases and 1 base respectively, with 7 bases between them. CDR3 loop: CATSREPGSNQPQHF. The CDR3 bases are TGTGCCACCAGCAGAGAACCCGGGAGCAATCAGCCCCAGCATTTT. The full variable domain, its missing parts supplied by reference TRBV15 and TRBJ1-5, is DAMVIQNPRYQVTQFGKPVTLSCSQTLNHNVMYWYQQKSSQAPKLLFHYYDKDFNNEADTPDNFQSRRPNTSFCFLDIRSPGLGDTAMYLCATSREPGSNQPQHFGDGTRLSIL.

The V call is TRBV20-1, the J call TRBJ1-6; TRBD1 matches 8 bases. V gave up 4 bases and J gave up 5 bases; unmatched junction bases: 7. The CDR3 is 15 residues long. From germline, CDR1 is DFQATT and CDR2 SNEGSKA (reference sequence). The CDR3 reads CSATPGGWNNSPLHF. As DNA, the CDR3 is TGCAGTGCTACGCCAGGGGGCTGGAATAATTCACCCCTCCACTTT.

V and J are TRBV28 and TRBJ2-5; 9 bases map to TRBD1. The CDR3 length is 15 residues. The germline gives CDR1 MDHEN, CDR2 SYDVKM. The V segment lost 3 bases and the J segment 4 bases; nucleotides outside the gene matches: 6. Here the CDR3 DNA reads TGTGCCAGCAGTTTCGGGACAGGGTTAGGAGAGACCCAGTACTTC. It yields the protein CASSFGTGLGETQYF.

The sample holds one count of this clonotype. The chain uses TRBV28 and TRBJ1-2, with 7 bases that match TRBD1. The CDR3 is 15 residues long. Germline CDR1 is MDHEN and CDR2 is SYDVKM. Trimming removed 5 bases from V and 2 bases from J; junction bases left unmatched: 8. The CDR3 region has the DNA TGTGCCAGCAGTATCGGACAGGCGAAGAACTATGGCTACACCTTC. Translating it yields CASSIGQAKNYGYTF.

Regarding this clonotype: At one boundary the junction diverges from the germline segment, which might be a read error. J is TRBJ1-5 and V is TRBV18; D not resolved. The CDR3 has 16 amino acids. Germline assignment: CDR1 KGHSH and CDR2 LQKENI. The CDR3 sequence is CASSARQNDGNQSQHF. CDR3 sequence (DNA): TGTGCCAGCTCAGCGCGGCAGAATGATGGCAATCAGTCCCAGCATTTT.

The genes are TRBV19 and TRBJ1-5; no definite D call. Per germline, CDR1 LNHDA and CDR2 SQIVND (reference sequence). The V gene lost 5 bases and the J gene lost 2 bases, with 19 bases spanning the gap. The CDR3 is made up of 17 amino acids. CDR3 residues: CASSGGGGLLGNQPQHF. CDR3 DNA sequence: TGTGCCAGTAGTGGTGGTGGAGGGCTATTGGGCAATCAGCCCCAGCATTTT.

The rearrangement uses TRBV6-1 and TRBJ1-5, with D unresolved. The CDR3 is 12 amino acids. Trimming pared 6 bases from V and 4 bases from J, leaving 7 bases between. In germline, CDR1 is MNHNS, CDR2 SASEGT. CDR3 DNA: TGTGCCAGCAGCTCGGGGAATCAGCCCCAGCATTTT. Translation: CASSSGNQPQHF.

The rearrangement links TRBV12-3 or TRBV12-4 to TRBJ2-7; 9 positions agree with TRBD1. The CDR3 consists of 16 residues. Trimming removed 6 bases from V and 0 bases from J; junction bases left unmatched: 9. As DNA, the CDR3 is TGTGCCAGCAGCCTTTACGGACAGGGGAGCTCCTACGAGCAGTACTTC. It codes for CASSLYGQGSSYEQYF.

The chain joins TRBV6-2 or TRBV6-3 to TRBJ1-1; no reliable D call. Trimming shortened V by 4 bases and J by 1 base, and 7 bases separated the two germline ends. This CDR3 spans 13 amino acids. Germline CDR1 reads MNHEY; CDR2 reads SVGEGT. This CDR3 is CASSLGRNTEAFF. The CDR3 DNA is TGTGCCAGCAGTTTGGGCAGGAACACTGAAGCTTTCTTT.

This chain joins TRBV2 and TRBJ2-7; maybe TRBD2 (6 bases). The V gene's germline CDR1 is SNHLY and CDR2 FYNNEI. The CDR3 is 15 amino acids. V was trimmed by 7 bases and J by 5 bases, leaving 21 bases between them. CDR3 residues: CASTPQTGDSDEQYF. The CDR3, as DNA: TGTGCCAGCACTCCCCAGACCGGGGACTCAGACGAGCAGTACTTC.

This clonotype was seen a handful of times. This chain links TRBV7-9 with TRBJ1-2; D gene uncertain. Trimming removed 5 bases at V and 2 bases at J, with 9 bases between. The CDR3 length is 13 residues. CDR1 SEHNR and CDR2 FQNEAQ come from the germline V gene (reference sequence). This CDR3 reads CASSPSGNYGYTF. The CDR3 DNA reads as TGTGCCAGCAGCCCATCGGGGAACTATGGCTACACCTTC. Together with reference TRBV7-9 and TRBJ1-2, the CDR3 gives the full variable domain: DTGVSQNPRHKITKRGQNVTFRCDPISEHNRLYWYRQTLGQGPEFLTYFQNEAQLEKSRLLSDRFSAERPKGSFSTLEIQRTEQGDSAMYLCASSPSGNYGYTFGSGTRLTVV.

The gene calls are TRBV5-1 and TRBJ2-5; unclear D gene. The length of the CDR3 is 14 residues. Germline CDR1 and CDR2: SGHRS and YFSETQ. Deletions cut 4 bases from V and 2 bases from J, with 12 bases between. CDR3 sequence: CASSHLWGQETQYF. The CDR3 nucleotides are TGCGCCAGCAGCCACCTCTGGGGACAAGAGACCCAGTACTTC.

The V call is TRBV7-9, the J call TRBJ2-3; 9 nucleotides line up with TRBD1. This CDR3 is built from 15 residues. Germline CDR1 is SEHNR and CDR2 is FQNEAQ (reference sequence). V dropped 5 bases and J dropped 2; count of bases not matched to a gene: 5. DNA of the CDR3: TGTGCCAGCAGCACTGGACAGGGGAACACAGATACGCAGTATTTT. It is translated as CASSTGQGNTDTQYF.

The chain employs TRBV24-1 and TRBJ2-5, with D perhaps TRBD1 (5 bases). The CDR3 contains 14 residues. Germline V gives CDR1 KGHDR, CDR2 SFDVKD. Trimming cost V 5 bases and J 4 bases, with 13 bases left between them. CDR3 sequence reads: CATSALGVGETQYF. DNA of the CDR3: TGTGCCACCAGTGCCCTAGGGGTCGGAGAGACCCAGTACTTC.

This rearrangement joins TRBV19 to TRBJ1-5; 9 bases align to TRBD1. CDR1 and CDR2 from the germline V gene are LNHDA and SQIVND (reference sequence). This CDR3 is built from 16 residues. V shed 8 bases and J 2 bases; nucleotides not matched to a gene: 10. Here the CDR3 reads CASRTDRGQGNQPQHF. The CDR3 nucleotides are TGTGCCAGTCGGACGGACAGGGGTCAAGGCAATCAGCCCCAGCATTTT.

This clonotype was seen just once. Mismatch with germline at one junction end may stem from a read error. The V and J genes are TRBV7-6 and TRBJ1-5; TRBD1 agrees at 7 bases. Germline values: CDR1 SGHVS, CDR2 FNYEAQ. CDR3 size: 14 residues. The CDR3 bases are TGTGCTAGCAGCCCGGGACAGACCCATCAGCCCCAGCATTTT. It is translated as CASSPGQTHQPQHF.

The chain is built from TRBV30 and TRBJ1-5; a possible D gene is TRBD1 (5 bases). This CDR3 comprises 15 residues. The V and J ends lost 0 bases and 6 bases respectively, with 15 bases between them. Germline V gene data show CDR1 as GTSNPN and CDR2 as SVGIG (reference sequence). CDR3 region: CAWSVKGGGSQPQHF. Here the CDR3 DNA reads TGTGCCTGGAGTGTAAAGGGTGGGGGAAGTCAGCCCCAGCATTTT.

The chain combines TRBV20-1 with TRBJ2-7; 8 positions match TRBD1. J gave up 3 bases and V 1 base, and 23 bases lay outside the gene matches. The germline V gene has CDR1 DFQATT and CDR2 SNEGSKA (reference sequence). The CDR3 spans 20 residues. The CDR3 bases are TGCAGTGCTAGAGTCCACATAGAGTCCCAAACAGGGGGTCGGGACTACGAGCAGTACTTC. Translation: CSARVHIESQTGGRDYEQYF.

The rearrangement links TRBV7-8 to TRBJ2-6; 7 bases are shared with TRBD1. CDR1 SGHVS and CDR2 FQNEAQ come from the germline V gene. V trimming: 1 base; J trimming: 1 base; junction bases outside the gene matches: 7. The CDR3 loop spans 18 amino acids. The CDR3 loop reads CASSLGRDRASGANVLTF. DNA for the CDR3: TGTGCCAGCAGCTTAGGTAGGGACAGAGCGTCTGGGGCCAACGTCCTGACTTTC.